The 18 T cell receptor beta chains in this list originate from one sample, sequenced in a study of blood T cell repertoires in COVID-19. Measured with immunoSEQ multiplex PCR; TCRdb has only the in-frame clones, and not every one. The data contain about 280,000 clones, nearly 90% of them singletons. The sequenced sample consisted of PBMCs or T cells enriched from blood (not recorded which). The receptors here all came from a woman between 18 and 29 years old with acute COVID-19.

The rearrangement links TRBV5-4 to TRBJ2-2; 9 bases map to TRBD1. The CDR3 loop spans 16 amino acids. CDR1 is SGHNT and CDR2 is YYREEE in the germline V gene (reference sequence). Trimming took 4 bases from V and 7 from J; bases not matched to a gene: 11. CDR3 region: CASSPGVQGANGELFF. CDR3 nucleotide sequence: TGTGCCAGCAGCCCTGGCGTACAGGGGGCGAACGGGGAGCTGTTTTTT.

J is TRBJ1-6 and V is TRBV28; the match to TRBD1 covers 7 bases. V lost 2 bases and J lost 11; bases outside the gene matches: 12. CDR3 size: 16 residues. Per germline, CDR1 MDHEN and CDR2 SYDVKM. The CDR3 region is CASSLEGTALRAPLHF. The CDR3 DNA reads TGTGCCAGCAGTTTAGAAGGGACAGCCCTTAGGGCACCCCTCCACTTT.

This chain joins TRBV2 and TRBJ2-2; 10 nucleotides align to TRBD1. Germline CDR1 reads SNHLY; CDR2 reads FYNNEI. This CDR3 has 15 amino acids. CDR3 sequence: CASAEGQGLVGELFF. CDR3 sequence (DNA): TGTGCGTCAGCAGAGGGACAGGGGTTGGTCGGGGAGCTGTTTTTT.

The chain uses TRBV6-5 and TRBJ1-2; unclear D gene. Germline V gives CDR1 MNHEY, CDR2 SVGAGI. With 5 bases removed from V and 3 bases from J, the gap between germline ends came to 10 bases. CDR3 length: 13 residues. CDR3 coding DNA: TGTGCCAGCAGTCCGCCCGGGGACTATGGCTACACCTTC. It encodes CASSPPGDYGYTF.

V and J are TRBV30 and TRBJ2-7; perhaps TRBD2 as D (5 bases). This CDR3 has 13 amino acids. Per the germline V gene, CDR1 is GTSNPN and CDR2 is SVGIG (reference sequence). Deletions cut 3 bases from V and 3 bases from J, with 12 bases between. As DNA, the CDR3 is TGTGCCTGGAGGAATCCGGGGTACTACGAGCAGTACTTC. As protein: CAWRNPGYYEQYF. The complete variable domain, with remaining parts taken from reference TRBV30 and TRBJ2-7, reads SQTIHQWPATLVQPVGSPLSLECTVEGTSNPNLYWYRQAAGRGLQLLFYSVGIGQISSEVPQNLSASRPQDRQFILSSKKLLLSDSGFYLCAWRNPGYYEQYFGPGTRLTVT.

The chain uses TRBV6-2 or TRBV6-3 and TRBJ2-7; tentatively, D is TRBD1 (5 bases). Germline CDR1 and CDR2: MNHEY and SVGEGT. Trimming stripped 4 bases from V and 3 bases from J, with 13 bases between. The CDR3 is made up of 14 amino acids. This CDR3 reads CASSWQGRFYEQYF. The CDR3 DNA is TGTGCCAGCAGTTGGCAGGGAAGGTTCTACGAGCAGTACTTC.

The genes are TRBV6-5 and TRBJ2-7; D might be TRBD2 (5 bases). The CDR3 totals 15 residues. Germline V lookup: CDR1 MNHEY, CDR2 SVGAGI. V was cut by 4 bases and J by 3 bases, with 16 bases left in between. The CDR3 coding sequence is TGTGCCAGCAGTTCCGGACTGGGTGGGTACTACGAGCAGTACTTC. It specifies CASSSGLGGYYEQYF.

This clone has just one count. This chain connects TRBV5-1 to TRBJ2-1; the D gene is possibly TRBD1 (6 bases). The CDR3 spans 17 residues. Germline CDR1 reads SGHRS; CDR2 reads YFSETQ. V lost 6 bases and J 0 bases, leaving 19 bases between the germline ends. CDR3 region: CASIEFSGTPSYNEQFF. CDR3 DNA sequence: TGCGCCAGCATCGAATTCTCCGGGACACCCTCCTACAATGAGCAGTTCTTC.

CDR3 bases: TGTGCCAGCAGCCCTAGCGGGAGTGGGGGATACAATGAGCAGTTCTTC. This translates into CASSPSGSGGYNEQFF. This chain uses TRBV3-1 (or the pseudogene TRBV3-2) with TRBJ2-1; 10 bases fit TRBD2. Germline CDR1 reads LGHDT; CDR2 reads YNNKEL (reference sequence). The CDR3 has 16 amino acids. V trimming: 4 bases; J trimming: 4 bases; junction bases outside the gene matches: 7.

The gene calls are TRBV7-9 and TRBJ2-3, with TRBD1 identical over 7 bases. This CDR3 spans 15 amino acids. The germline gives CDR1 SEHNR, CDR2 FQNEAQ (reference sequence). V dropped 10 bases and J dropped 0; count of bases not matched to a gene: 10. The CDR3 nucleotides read TGTGCCACCCGGGACAGTTACCCTAGCACAGATACGCAGTATTTT. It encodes CATRDSYPSTDTQYF.

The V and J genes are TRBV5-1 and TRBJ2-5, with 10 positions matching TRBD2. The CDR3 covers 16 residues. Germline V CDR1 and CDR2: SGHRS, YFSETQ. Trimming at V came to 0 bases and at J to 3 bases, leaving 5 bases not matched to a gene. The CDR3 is CASSLGRLAGKETQYF. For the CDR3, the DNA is TGCGCCAGCAGCTTGGGGAGACTAGCGGGCAAAGAGACCCAGTACTTC.

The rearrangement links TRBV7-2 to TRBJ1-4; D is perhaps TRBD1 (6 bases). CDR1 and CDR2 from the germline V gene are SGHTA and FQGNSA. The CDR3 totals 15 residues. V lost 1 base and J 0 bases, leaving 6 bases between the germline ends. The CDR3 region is CASSLDRATNEKLFF. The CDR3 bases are TGTGCCAGCAGCTTAGACAGGGCAACTAATGAAAAACTGTTTTTT.

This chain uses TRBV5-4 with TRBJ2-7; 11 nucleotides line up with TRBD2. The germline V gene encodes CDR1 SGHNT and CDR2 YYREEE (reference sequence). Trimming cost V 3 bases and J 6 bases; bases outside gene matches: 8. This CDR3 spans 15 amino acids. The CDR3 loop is CASSSPLAGGSEQYF. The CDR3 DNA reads TGTGCCAGCAGCTCGCCCCTAGCGGGAGGTAGCGAGCAGTACTTC.

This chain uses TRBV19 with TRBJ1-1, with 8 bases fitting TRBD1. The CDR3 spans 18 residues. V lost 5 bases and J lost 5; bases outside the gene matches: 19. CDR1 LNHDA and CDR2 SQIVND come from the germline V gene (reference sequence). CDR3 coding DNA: TGTGCCAGTAGTCCCCGGATGAGGACAGGGCAAGAGGGTACTGAAGCTTTCTTT. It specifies CASSPRMRTGQEGTEAFF.

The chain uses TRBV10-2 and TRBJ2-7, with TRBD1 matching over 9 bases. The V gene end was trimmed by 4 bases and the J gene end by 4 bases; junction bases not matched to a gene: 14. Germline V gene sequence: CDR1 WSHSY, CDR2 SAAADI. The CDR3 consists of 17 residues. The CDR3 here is CASSGDRAREGSYEQYF. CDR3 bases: TGCGCCAGCAGTGGGGACAGGGCTAGGGAGGGGTCATACGAGCAGTACTTC.

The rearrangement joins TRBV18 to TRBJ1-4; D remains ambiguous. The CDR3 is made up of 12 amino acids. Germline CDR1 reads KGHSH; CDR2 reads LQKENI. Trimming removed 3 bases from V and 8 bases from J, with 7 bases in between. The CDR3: CASSPSREKLFF. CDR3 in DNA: TGTGCCAGCTCACCCTCGAGGGAAAAACTGTTTTTT.

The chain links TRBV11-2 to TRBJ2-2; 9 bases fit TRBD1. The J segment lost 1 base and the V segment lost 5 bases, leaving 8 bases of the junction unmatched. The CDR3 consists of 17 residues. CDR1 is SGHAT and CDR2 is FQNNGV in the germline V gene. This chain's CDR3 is CASSDSLGQGNTGELFF. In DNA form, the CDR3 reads TGTGCCAGCAGCGATAGCCTGGGACAGGGGAACACCGGGGAGCTGTTTTTT. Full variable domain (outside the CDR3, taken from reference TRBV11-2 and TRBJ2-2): EAGVAQSPRYKIIEKRQSVAFWCNPISGHATLYWYQQILGQGPKLLIQFQNNGVVDDSQLPKDRFSAERLKGVDSTLKIQPAKLEDSAVYLCASSDSLGQGNTGELFFGEGSRLTVL.

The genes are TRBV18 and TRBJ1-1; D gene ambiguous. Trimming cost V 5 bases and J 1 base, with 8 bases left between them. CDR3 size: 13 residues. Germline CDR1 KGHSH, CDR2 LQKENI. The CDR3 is CASSERGNTEAFF. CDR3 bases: TGTGCCAGCTCAGAGCGGGGGAACACTGAAGCTTTCTTT.